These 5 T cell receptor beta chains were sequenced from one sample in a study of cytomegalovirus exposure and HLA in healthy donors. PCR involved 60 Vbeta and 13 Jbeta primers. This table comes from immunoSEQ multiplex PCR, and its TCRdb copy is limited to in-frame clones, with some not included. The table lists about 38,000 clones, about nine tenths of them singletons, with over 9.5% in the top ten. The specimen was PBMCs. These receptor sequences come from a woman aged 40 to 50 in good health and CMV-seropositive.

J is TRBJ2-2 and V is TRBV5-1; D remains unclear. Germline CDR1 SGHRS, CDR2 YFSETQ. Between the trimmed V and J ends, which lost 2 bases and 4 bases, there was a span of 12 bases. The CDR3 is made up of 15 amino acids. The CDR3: CASSLEPASTGELFF. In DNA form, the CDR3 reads TGCGCCAGCAGCTTAGAACCCGCGAGCACCGGGGAGCTGTTTTTT.

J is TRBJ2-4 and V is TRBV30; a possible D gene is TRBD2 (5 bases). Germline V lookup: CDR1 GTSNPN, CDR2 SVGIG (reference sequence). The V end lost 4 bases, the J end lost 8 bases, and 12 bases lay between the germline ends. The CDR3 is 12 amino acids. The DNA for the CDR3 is TGTGCCTGGACCCGGGGAAATTACATTCAGTACTTC. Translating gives CAWTRGNYIQYF.

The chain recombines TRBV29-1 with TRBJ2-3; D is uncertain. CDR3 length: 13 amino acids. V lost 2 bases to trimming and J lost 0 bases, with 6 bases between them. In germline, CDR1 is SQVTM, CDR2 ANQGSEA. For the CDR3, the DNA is TGCAGCGTTGAACCCAGTAGCACAGATACGCAGTATTTT. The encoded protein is CSVEPSSTDTQYF.

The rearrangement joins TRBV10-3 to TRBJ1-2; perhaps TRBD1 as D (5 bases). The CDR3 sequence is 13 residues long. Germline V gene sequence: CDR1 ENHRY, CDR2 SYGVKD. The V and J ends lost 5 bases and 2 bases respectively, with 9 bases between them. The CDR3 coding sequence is TGTGCCATCAGTCAGGGAACCAACTATGGCTACACCTTC. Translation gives CAISQGTNYGYTF.

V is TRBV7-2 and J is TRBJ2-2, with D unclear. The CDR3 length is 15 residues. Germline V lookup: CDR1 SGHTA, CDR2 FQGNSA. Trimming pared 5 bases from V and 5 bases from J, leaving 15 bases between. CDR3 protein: CASSRLYRETGELFF. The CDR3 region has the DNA TGTGCCAGCAGCCGCCTCTACAGAGAAACCGGGGAGCTGTTTTTT.